This TCR beta chain was sequenced in a study of cytomegalovirus exposure and HLA in healthy donors (TCRdb year 2017). Describing the broader study: An earlier analysis of roughly 500 of the donors reported under 300 Gb of sequence data and around 120 million unique TCR beta sequences obtained from approximately 180 million T cells. About 310 gigabases of sequencing data and 80 million or so unique TCR sequences were included in an early release covering under 650 HLA-typed donors. Among the roughly 400 genotyped donors, approximately 77% belonged to the genetic ancestry cluster associated with self-reported Caucasian donors. The study was designed to test whether signatures of past pathogen exposure could be identified by cataloging public T cell receptors. Using immunosequencing, the study profiled T cell repertoires from 666 subjects and related those repertoires to cytomegalovirus serostatus. In addition to the first cohort of roughly 700 subjects, a separate validation cohort of about 120 different subjects was used. To predict cytomegalovirus infection status, the study combined high-throughput TCR immunosequencing, statistical association of individual TCRs with disease status, and machine learning. To study patterns of TCR occurrence, a later analysis re-analyzed previously published TCR beta repertoires from several hundred donors and added high-resolution HLA genotyping. Rather than drawing on any new phenotypic data, the later analysis identified candidate immune exposures from TCR beta sequences and the way those sequences occurred across donors. An earlier analysis of several hundred of the donors used high-throughput TCR beta sequencing to judge whether each TCR beta V gene segment behaved as functional or pseudogenic. Donor age, sex, ethnicity and CMV serostatus were collected together with the repertoire data. A later genetic analysis took genome-wide SNP genotypes for about 55% of the roughly 700 donors and used that subset as a discovery cohort. Every repertoire in the discovery cohort had been generated on one and the same sequencing platform. Both class I and class II loci were covered by HLA typing, at four-digit resolution. Typing coverage differed by locus: A, B, C, DRB1 and DQB1 were typed in roughly 620-630 donors, DQA1 in 522, DPA1 in around 600, and DPB1 in just under 490. Five DR-DQ haplotypes were handled as single units for association and clustering, since linkage in the cohort was strong. On average, around 230,000 unique TCR beta nucleotide sequences were sequenced per donor among a few hundred genotyped donors of the cohort, with roughly a sixth of those sequences being non-productive. General findings and caveats noted by the study authors: The authors suggested that the approach could potentially be extended to other disease states and immunological phenotypes. An association between a missense DCLRE1C variant and V-gene and J-gene trimming of TCR beta chains was found in a later genetic analysis and replicated in an independent cohort. According to a later genetic analysis, donors in an Asian-associated ancestry cluster had fewer N-insertions in productive TCRs than the approximately 700-donor mean. Because HLA typing was unavailable for some donors at each locus, only the typed subset was used in association tests. Broadly in line with IMGT annotations, most TCR beta V segments showed up in productive rearrangements about 87% or about 30% of the time in an earlier analysis of 450 to 600 of the donors. Only TCR beta chains were sequenced in this cohort, and the absence of alpha or paired-chain data limited detectable features. While some public TCRs were present in many individuals, most TCR sequences turned up only very rarely across donors. Correlated functional status among segregating V segments might be attributable to linkage disequilibrium, but an unknown experimental factor could not be ruled out. In a later analysis, HLA-associated TCR beta chains showed more clonal expansion and lower generation probabilities than non-associated chains that were equally common. A further reported finding was that TCR beta sequences accurately predicted the HLA-A and HLA-B alleles for most subjects in the first cohort. Specific HLA alleles were associated with around 18,000 TCR beta sequences at a false discovery rate of 0.05 in a later analysis. Because counts were too low, approximately 18 rarely observed V segments, including chromosome 9 orphons, were excluded from the earlier analysis of 587 of the donors. The classifier was reported to diagnose cytomegalovirus status with high specificity and sensitivity in both the original cohort and the validation cohort. Most CMV-associated TCR beta chains appeared to be HLA-restricted in a later analysis, and the HLA associations seemed to be driven largely by CMV exposure. The 87-base-pair reads could not distinguish some IMGT-functional V segments, including TRBV6-2 and TRBV6-3, so those segments were excluded. In vitro tests confirmed that three of the cytomegalovirus-associated TCR beta chains recognize cytomegalovirus antigens. A group of highly shared sequence variants was considered likely to be a technical artifact of the sequencing pipeline. Presence/absence analyses assumed roughly uniform sequencing depth across donors, an assumption that may not hold. In a later analysis, several top co-occurrence clusters were reported to appear linked to parvovirus B19, influenza, CMV and Epstein-Barr virus. When HLA alleles, especially DR and DQ, strongly co-occurred, TCR associations were difficult to assign to individual alleles. According to a later analysis, TCR association rates differed among HLA loci, with DRB1 alleles showing the most associated TCRs and HLA-C alleles showing the fewest. The study gave a list of around 170 TCR beta chains associated with cytomegalovirus. Immune exposure information for the cohort was limited to CMV serostatus.

To prepare the library, the immunoSEQ multiplex PCR assay was applied. The multiplex PCR relied on a mix of 60 forward primers for TCR Vbeta segments and 13 reverse primers for TCR Jbeta segments. A multiplex PCR assay on genomic DNA amplified the CDR3 region of rearranged TCR beta genes. The amplified TCR beta libraries were sequenced on the Illumina HiSeq System as 87-base-pair reads. The study's own analysis went as follows. A later analysis counted 75 million to 100 million unique TCR beta chains across the 666 repertoires, and 9.5 million to 11 million of these chains were shared by at least two donors. A nearest-neighbor algorithm error-corrected the raw reads and collapsed the reads into unique sequences, merging closely related sequences to remove PCR and sequencing errors. To assign V, D and J gene segments, CDR3 sequences were aligned to IMGT reference sequences. For a sequence to be retained, at least a six-nucleotide match to both a V gene segment and a J gene segment was required. Rearrangements were classified as productive when the CDR3 lacked stop codons and remained in frame with V and J, and all other rearrangements were classified as non-productive. CDR3 was defined by IMGT convention, running from the second conserved V-encoded cysteine to the conserved J-encoded phenylalanine. The earlier analysis of 550 to 650 of the donors excluded any sequence lacking an unambiguous match to a single V gene segment. An earlier analysis of a few hundred of the donors called V segments functional above 56.7% productive rearrangements and segregating when the between-donor standard deviation exceeded 5%. To diagnose cytomegalovirus status from the catalog of TCR beta chain sequences, a statistical classification framework was built. In a later analysis, TCR nucleotide sequences were compared against IMGT/GENE-DB human TR gene sequences so that V and J genes could be assigned. Using the TCRdist pipeline, a later analysis assigned CDR3 sequences along with most-parsimonious VDJ recombination scenarios. A later analysis defined each TCR beta chain by its CDR3 amino acid sequence plus V-gene family, and excluded reads lacking a unique V-gene family. As a way to deal with suspected cross-contamination and a sequencing artifact, a later analysis dropped 450 to 600 nucleotide sequences that were highly shared and had low generation probability. For each public chain, a later analysis derived a clonal expansion index from normalized ranks of inferred template counts within each repertoire. A later analysis computed generation probabilities with a VDJ recombination model fitted to out-of-frame rearrangements, and checked the results against IGoR. Hypergeometric tests were used in a later analysis to score TCR-TCR, TCR-HLA and TCR-CMV co-occurrence, with a repertoire-size bias correction applied to the TCR pairs. A later analysis estimated false discovery rates by permuting HLA or CMV assignments 20 times. A later analysis grouped co-occurring TCRs with DBSCAN, adding TCRdist sequence similarity when clustering within HLA-allele-positive subsets. Repertoires with fewer than 30,000 or more than 120,000 public chains were left out of co-occurrence clustering, as were about 5 repertoires with anomalous nucleotide sharing. TCRdb holds this immuneACCESS table with in-frame rearrangements only. Some clones are missing; in checked studies, unresolved V genes explain under half, and the rest has no known cause. That table furnishes V, J and clone size, whereas the DNA furnished D and trimming. This sample lists 110,000 to 150,000 clones; over 60% were detected once. The ten largest make up around 1.5% of the sample.

The cohort comprised more than 550 healthy bone marrow donors. At the time of sampling, all cohort members were nominally healthy, though unrecorded immune exposures were likely present. The donor tested CMV seronegative and was one of the 352 seronegative cohort members. Every donor gave a peripheral blood sample, and the peripheral blood mononuclear cells from that sample were used for TCR beta sequencing. Genomic DNA extraction from the blood cell samples was performed with the Qiagen DNeasy Blood Extraction Kit. At the junction V is shortened by 6 bases and J by 9 bases, with 9 bases in between. Measured from the cysteine to the phenylalanine, the CDR3 is 12 residues long. The CDR3 DNA has 36 bases and is translated from base 1. CDR1 and CDR2 are read off the germline V gene (reference sequence) as LNHDA and SQIVND. A word on this clone: The specificity of this receptor is unknown. No qualities accompany the bases; no much larger clone lies one base away.

Sequenced input: PBMCs. The sequence was collected from a female donor in good health and CMV-seronegative. The chain is made from TRBV19 and TRBJ1-6, and possibly TRBD1, on 6 matching bases. The sequenced DNA: TGTGCCAGTAGAACAGGGAGTTCACCCCTCCACTTT. It is translated as CASRTGSSPLHF.